The 2 T cell receptor beta chains below were found in one sample sequenced in a study of T cells expressing NK-cell markers. Reanalyzing the 5' RACE reads, TCRdb keeps one entry per CDR3 protein, without DNA. This table lists about 410,000 distinct CDR3 sequences. Sequences were obtained from blood T cells: a sorted CD56 or NKG2C T cell subset, CD4+ or CD8+ T cells, or bulk PBMC T cells (not recorded which). The receptor source for this set is a woman in her 50s in good health.

The gene calls are TRBV11-3 and TRBJ1-5. CDR1 and CDR2 (germline): SGHNT, YENEEA. The CDR3 runs 13 residues. The CDR3 sequence: CASSLDPLQPQHF.

The gene calls are TRBV29-1 and TRBJ1-1; TCRdb's D call, TRBD1, is unchecked because there is no DNA. The length of the CDR3 is 16 residues. The germline V gene has CDR1 SQVTM and CDR2 ANQGSEA. CDR3 protein: CSVGPGVTGLNTEAFF. The full variable domain, in which reference TRBV29-1 and TRBJ1-1 provide the parts outside the CDR3, is SAVISQKPSRDICQRGTSLTIQCQVDSQVTMMFWYRQQPGQSLTLIATANQGSEATYESGFVIDKFPISRPNLTFSTLTVSNMSPEDSSIYLCSVGPGVTGLNTEAFFGQGTRLTVV.